Reported below is one T cell receptor beta chain. The count of this clone is one. Its antigen is still unknown. Within one base of it there is no much larger clone, and no base qualities were kept. This entry belongs to a study of T cell responses to AZD1222 COVID-19 vaccine (dated by TCRdb to the early 2020s). General notes on the study: AZD1222 recipients with second doses at about 4 weeks or about 12 weeks were pooled, because spike-specific TCR depth and breadth did not differ between schedules. A total of 233 trial participants underwent TCR sequencing, of whom 200 to 220 had received two doses of AZD1222 and about 25 had received two doses of the MenACWY control vaccine. Trial participants were enrolled by age into 18-55, 56-69 and 70-plus year subgroups, with roughly 150, 30 and 60 TCR-sequenced participants respectively.

There are 14 amino acids in the CDR3, from cysteine to phenylalanine inclusive. The retained sequence is limited to the CDR3, 42 bases, with the frame set at the first base. V lost 2 bases and J lost 3 bases; the stretch between them is 10 bases long. The germline V gene supplies CDR1 KGHSH and CDR2 LQKENI. The CDR3 regions of human TCRbeta chains were analyzed by immunosequencing. The authors processed their data as follows. TCRs in the repertoires were matched against a reference library of SARS-CoV-2-specific TCRs that had been generated with the MIRA antigen-specificity platform. Breadth meant the fraction of unique TCRs that were SARS-CoV-2-associated, whereas depth meant the fraction of total T cells that were SARS-CoV-2-associated. Each spike-specific TCR was assigned to its reactive spike region and to a CD4 or CD8 class using the MIRA data. Log10-transformed breadth and depth values were compared by one-way ANOVA with Sidak's multiple comparisons tests. Here the immuneACCESS table is served through TCRdb, limited to in-frame sequences with V and J called. Missing clones are a known gap in these copies; in checked studies unresolved V genes cover under half, and the rest lacks a known reason. Clonal size and the V and J genes are those of that table, whereas D and trimming came from the DNA. In this sample the table shows over 110,000 clones, about 91% of which occur a single time. The ten largest make up 2.8% of the sample.

In light of the paper, this sample's time point label describes: baseline before first vaccination. Samples from vaccinated people were obtained from the UK trials COV001 and COV002, which included a single-blind randomized controlled phase 2/3 trial of AZD1222 (ChAdOx1 nCoV-19) in healthy adults. For TCRbeta chain sequencing, PBMC samples from trial participants were taken at day 0 and at day 28 after the second dose. What the research found in general, with its limitations: Because no samples from the day 14 peak response were available, repertoires could be characterized only after the peak T cell response. Conclusions about previously exposed vaccinees are limited because only five to seven AZD1222 recipients were SARS-CoV-2 seropositive at baseline. Participants were mostly white British, with more females than males. The authors suggested clonal diversity may have been underestimated. After two AZD1222 doses, spike-specific TCR breadth and depth were significantly higher than at day 0 and than in MenACWY recipients. The 56-69-year group was small, and its depth increase did not reach significance, likely because of low power. Epitopes outside the regions mutated in the B.1.351 and B.1.1.7 variants were reportedly recognized by nearly half of the unique spike-specific TCRs. Vaccine-associated CD4 TCRs spanned the whole spike protein, with dominant responses in regions 160-218 and 743-854.

The material sequenced was peripheral blood, taken on day 0 of AZD1222 vaccination. This receptor was identified in an adult in good health. The sequence joins TRBV18 to TRBJ1-2, and possibly TRBD1, on 6 matching bases. The CDR3 in this case is CASSPRQVDYGYTF. The DNA sequence is as follows: TGTGCCAGCTCACCAAGACAGGTGGACTATGGCTACACCTTC.